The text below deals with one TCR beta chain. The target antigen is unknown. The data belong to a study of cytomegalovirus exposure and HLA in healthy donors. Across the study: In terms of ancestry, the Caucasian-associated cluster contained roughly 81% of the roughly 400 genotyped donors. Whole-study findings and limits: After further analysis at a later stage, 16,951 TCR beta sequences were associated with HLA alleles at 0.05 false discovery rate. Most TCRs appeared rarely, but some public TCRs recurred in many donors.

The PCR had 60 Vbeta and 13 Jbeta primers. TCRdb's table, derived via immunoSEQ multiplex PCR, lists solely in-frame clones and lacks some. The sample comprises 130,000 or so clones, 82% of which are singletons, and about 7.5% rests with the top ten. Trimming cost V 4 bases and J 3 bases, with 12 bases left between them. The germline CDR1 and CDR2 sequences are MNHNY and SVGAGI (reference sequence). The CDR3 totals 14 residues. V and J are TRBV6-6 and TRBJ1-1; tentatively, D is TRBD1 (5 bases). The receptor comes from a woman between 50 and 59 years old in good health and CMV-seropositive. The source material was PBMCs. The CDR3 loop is CASSLGRRDTEAFF. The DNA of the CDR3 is TGTGCCAGCAGTTTGGGGCGACGGGACACTGAAGCTTTCTTT.